Following are 30 T cell receptor beta chains from one sample sequenced in a study of T cell clonotyping in hematopoietic cell transplantation. Produced via immunoSEQ multiplex PCR; TCRdb's table is partial and in-frame only. The data show 55,000 to 70,000 clones, around 94% seen once. The specimen was peripheral blood mononuclear cells. These receptors all come from a man aged 45-65 years in good health. Some clones in this sample may be carry-over from other donors' samples.

V is TRBV5-1 and J is TRBJ2-7; possible D gene TRBD1, 5 bases. This CDR3 has 17 amino acids. Trimming removed 2 bases at V and 0 bases at J, with 18 bases between. Germline lookup yields CDR1 SGHRS and CDR2 YFSETQ. The CDR3 sequence: CASSFQLGQQSSYEQYF. CDR3 DNA sequence: TGCGCCAGCAGCTTCCAACTCGGACAACAGAGCTCCTACGAGCAGTACTTC. Drawing the rest from reference TRBV5-1 and TRBJ2-7, the complete variable domain is KAGVTQTPRYLIKTRGQQVTLSCSPISGHRSVSWYQQTPGQGLQFLFEYFSETQRNKGNFPGRFSGRQFSNSRSEMNVSTLELGDSALYLCASSFQLGQQSSYEQYFGPGTRLTVT.

V usage is TRBV6-6 and J usage is TRBJ1-1, with TRBD1 matching over 8 bases. CDR1 and CDR2 (germline): MNHNY, SVGAGI (reference sequence). There are 15 residues in the CDR3. J lost 2 bases, V lost 6 bases, and 8 bases had no gene match. The CDR3 region is CASRKQGAANTEAFF. CDR3 in DNA: TGTGCCAGCAGGAAGCAGGGGGCTGCAAACACTGAAGCTTTCTTT.

V and J are TRBV2 and TRBJ2-1, with TRBD2 matching over 15 bases. The germline CDR1 and CDR2 sequences are SNHLY and FYNNEI. The ends lost 6 bases at V and 5 bases at J; junction bases unmatched: 2. CDR3 size: 15 residues. The CDR3 DNA reads TGTGCCAGCAGGGGACTAGCGGGGGGAAACAATGAGCAGTTCTTC. Encoded protein: CASRGLAGGNNEQFF.

This chain joins TRBV28 and TRBJ2-1, with D uncertain. This CDR3 has 16 amino acids. Germline V lookup: CDR1 MDHEN, CDR2 SYDVKM. Trimming pared 5 bases from V and 2 bases from J, leaving 16 bases between. The CDR3 sequence: CASSPFEAVAYNEQFF. CDR3 sequence (DNA): TGTGCCAGCAGTCCATTTGAGGCCGTAGCCTACAATGAGCAGTTCTTC.

The genes are TRBV7-2 and TRBJ2-3; 13 bases map to TRBD2. Germline V gene lookup returns CDR1 SGHTA and CDR2 FQGNSA. The CDR3 sequence is 16 residues long. With 6 bases clipped from V and 0 bases from J, the junction kept 3 bases outside the gene matches. The CDR3 loop is CASRGTSGASTDTQYF. The CDR3 nucleotides read TGTGCCAGCAGGGGGACTAGCGGGGCTAGCACAGATACGCAGTATTTT.

V is TRBV27 and J is TRBJ2-3; 11 bases fit TRBD2. CDR1 and CDR2 (germline): MNHEY, SMNVEV (reference sequence). V was clipped by 3 bases and J by 9 bases; unmatched bases: 14. CDR3 length equals 17 residues. CDR3 sequence (DNA): TGTGCCAGCAGTTTGGGGGGAGTTAGCGGGAGGGCCGGAACGCAGTATTTT. It translates to CASSLGGVSGRAGTQYF.

The rearrangement uses TRBV5-1 and TRBJ2-5; D call uncertain. This CDR3 is 15 amino acids long. Per the germline V gene, CDR1 is SGHRS and CDR2 is YFSETQ. Trimming cost V 3 bases and J 1 base, with 13 bases left between them. The CDR3 coding sequence is TGCGCCAGCAGCTACTTCCCGGGCCCCCAAGAGACCCAGTACTTC. Translating gives CASSYFPGPQETQYF.

The chain employs TRBV19 and TRBJ1-1; the match to TRBD1 covers 9 bases. The CDR3 has 15 residues. Unmatched junction bases numbered 7, after V lost 3 bases and J lost 5 bases. Germline CDR1 LNHDA, CDR2 SQIVND (reference sequence). The CDR3 bases are TGTGCCAGTAGTATTCACAGGGGGCATATTACTGAAGCTTTCTTT. It codes for CASSIHRGHITEAFF.

The chain has TRBV5-5 and TRBJ1-5; D gene unclear. The germline V gene encodes CDR1 SGHKS and CDR2 YYEKEE (reference sequence). The CDR3 extends over 17 amino acids. V was clipped by 3 bases and J by 0 bases, with 16 bases between them. This CDR3 reads CASSSTGTAYSNQPQHF. The DNA for the CDR3 is TGTGCCAGCAGCTCGACGGGTACAGCGTATAGCAATCAGCCCCAGCATTTT.

The gene calls are TRBV4-1 and TRBJ1-4; D is possibly TRBD1 (5 bases). Germline values: CDR1 MGHRA, CDR2 YSYEKL. This CDR3 is built from 16 residues. V lost 1 base and J 3 bases, leaving 12 bases between the germline ends. In DNA form, the CDR3 reads TGCGCCAGCAGCCAAGTTAGAGGGGAGTCTAATGAAAAACTGTTTTTT. Residues: CASSQVRGESNEKLFF.

This clone was found once. V usage is TRBV5-1 and J usage is TRBJ2-5; possible D gene TRBD1, 6 bases. Between the trimmed V and J ends, which lost 6 bases and 1 base, there was a span of 10 bases. CDR3 length: 13 amino acids. Germline-derived CDR1 and CDR2 are SGHRS and YFSETQ. The CDR3 is CASNRDGQETQYF. CDR3 nucleotide sequence: TGCGCCAGCAACAGGGACGGCCAAGAGACCCAGTACTTC.

The CDR3 nucleotides read TGTGCCAGCAGCTTATACTTTCAAACGGTCGCTTCACCCCTCCACTTT. Translating gives CASSLYFQTVASPLHF. The chain has TRBV5-6 and TRBJ1-6; no firm D call. V was clipped by 2 bases and J by 9 bases, with 18 bases between them. This CDR3 has 16 residues. From germline, CDR1 is SGHDT and CDR2 YYEEEE.

The chain uses TRBV19 and TRBJ1-5, with D possibly matching TRBD1 (5 bases). The germline V and J ends were trimmed by 1 base and 9 bases, with 13 bases remaining between them. The CDR3 extends over 14 amino acids. Germline V CDR1 and CDR2: LNHDA, SQIVND (reference sequence). The CDR3 is CASSIAPSTGPQHF. CDR3 DNA sequence: TGTGCCAGTAGTATAGCACCCAGTACAGGGCCCCAGCATTTT.

The V and J genes are TRBV4-2 and TRBJ1-3; 10 nucleotides align to TRBD1. This CDR3 contains 17 residues. The junction had 8 bases not matched to a gene; V was cut back by 4 bases and J by 2 bases. From germline, CDR1 is LGHNA and CDR2 YNFKEQ. This CDR3 reads CASSPRDRGPTGNTIYF. The CDR3 DNA sequence: TGTGCCAGCAGCCCCCGGGACAGGGGTCCGACTGGAAACACCATATATTTT.

The rearrangement joins TRBV6-5 to TRBJ2-2; possibly TRBD2 for D (5 bases). CDR3 length equals 14 residues. Trimming removed 6 bases from V and 1 base from J, with 9 bases in between. The germline CDR1 and CDR2 sequences are MNHEY and SVGAGI. CDR3 bases: TGTGCCAGCAGCCGGACTGAGAACACCGGGGAGCTGTTTTTT. This gives the protein CASSRTENTGELFF.

In its sample, this clone was seen once. V gene TRBV5-4 combines with J gene TRBJ2-7; either TRBD1 or TRBD2 may fit D (5 bases each). The CDR3 is 15 amino acids. The germline CDR1 and CDR2 sequences are SGHNT and YYREEE (reference sequence). V gave up 4 bases and J gave up 3 bases, with 17 bases separating them. CDR3 bases: TGTGCCAGCAGCCGCCAAACCGGGGCGCGCTACGAGCAGTACTTC. Its protein is CASSRQTGARYEQYF.

The chain employs TRBV28 and TRBJ1-4; the match to TRBD1 covers 9 bases. This CDR3 region has 14 residues. The junction had 5 bases not matched to a gene; V was cut back by 8 bases and J by 4 bases. Germline V lookup: CDR1 MDHEN, CDR2 SYDVKM. The CDR3 region has the DNA TGTGCCAGCTCCCGGACAGGGGTTAATGAAAAACTGTTTTTT. It codes for CASSRTGVNEKLFF.

The rearrangement joins TRBV5-4 to TRBJ2-7; D is perhaps TRBD2 (5 bases). Trimming left V 0 bases short and J 3 bases short, with 13 bases between. Germline V gene lookup returns CDR1 SGHNT and CDR2 YYREEE (reference sequence). CDR3 length: 15 amino acids. CDR3 DNA: TGTGCCAGCAGCTTGGGAGGGCTCGATTTCTACGAGCAGTACTTC. It specifies CASSLGGLDFYEQYF.

The chain combines TRBV2 with TRBJ1-5; D gene ambiguous. This CDR3 is 14 amino acids long. V was shortened by 1 base and J by 4 bases, with 8 bases between the two germline ends. CDR1 is SNHLY and CDR2 is FYNNEI in the germline V gene. The CDR3 region is CASSEGRDNQPQHF. In nucleotides, the CDR3 is TGTGCCAGCAGTGAAGGGCGCGATAATCAGCCCCAGCATTTT.

The chain is built from TRBV28 and TRBJ1-1, with 7 bases matching TRBD1. This CDR3 is 15 amino acids long. Germline lookup yields CDR1 MDHEN and CDR2 SYDVKM. Trimming cost V 5 bases and J 0 bases; bases outside gene matches: 6. The CDR3 protein is CASSPYRGLNTEAFF. CDR3 coding DNA: TGTGCCAGCAGTCCCTACAGGGGATTGAACACTGAAGCTTTCTTT. The full variable domain, with the rest looked up from reference TRBV28 and TRBJ1-1, is DVKVTQSSRYLVKRTGEKVFLECVQDMDHENMFWYRQDPGLGLRLIYFSYDVKMKEKGDIPEGYSVSREKKERFSLILESASTNQTSMYLCASSPYRGLNTEAFFGQGTRLTVV.

The chain combines TRBV7-6 with TRBJ2-5, with 7 bases identical to TRBD2. CDR3 size: 15 residues. The ends lost 2 bases at V and 1 base at J; junction bases unmatched: 4. Germline V gives CDR1 SGHVS, CDR2 FNYEAQ. The CDR3 DNA is TGTGCCAGCAGCTTATTGGCTAGCGGCCAAGAGACCCAGTACTTC. Protein product: CASSLLASGQETQYF.

This chain connects TRBV7-3 to TRBJ2-1; TRBD2 aligns across 11 bases. The germline V gene has CDR1 SGHTA and CDR2 FQGTGA. Trimming at V came to 6 bases and at J to 6 bases, leaving 4 bases not matched to a gene. The CDR3 totals 14 residues. The CDR3 protein is CASSLAGGGNEQFF. The CDR3 DNA sequence: TGTGCCAGCAGTCTAGCGGGAGGTGGCAATGAGCAGTTCTTC.

The V call is TRBV7-9, the J call TRBJ2-7; TRBD1 is a possible D gene (5 bases). This CDR3 comprises 14 residues. Germline-derived CDR1 and CDR2 are SEHNR and FQNEAQ (reference sequence). Trimming took off 3 bases at V and 7 bases at J, with 16 bases between the two ends. As DNA, the CDR3 is TGTGCCAGCAGCTTTGGCCAGGGTAAAGGGGAGCAGTACTTC. Its translation is CASSFGQGKGEQYF.

The rearrangement joins TRBV5-1 to TRBJ2-5; maybe TRBD1 (5 bases). The V and J ends lost 2 bases and 4 bases respectively, with 18 bases between them. The CDR3 contains 16 residues. Germline lookup yields CDR1 SGHRS and CDR2 YFSETQ. CDR3 nucleotides: TGCGCCAGCAGCTTACGACAGCTTCGGGCGCCAGAGACCCAGTACTTC. It yields the protein CASSLRQLRAPETQYF.

The chain links TRBV2 to TRBJ2-3, with no clear D. Germline V gene sequence: CDR1 SNHLY, CDR2 FYNNEI. V dropped 0 bases and J dropped 1 base, with 8 bases sitting between them. CDR3 length: 15 amino acids. CDR3 DNA sequence: TGTGCCAGCAGTGAAGCGCGGTCAGGCACAGATACGCAGTATTTT. Residues: CASSEARSGTDTQYF.

The gene calls are TRBV4-2 and TRBJ2-7, with TRBD2 matching 8 bases. The CDR3 runs 16 residues. With 2 bases clipped from V and 9 bases from J, the junction kept 15 bases outside the gene matches. Germline V CDR1 and CDR2: LGHNA, YNFKEQ. The DNA for the CDR3 is TGTGCCAGCAGCCAATCCGTCGGGGGGGGCCCGAAGGTGCAGTACTTC. It codes for CASSQSVGGGPKVQYF.

V and J are TRBV7-9 and TRBJ1-2; possibly TRBD1 for D (6 bases). The CDR3 is made up of 13 amino acids. Trimming left V 5 bases short and J 11 bases short, with 18 bases between. The germline V gene has CDR1 SEHNR and CDR2 FQNEAQ (reference sequence). The DNA of the CDR3 is TGTGCCAGCAGCGAGGGACAAGAAGTAAGTTACACCTTC. Encoded protein: CASSEGQEVSYTF.

V is TRBV28 and J is TRBJ1-2; D is undetermined. V lost 5 bases to trimming and J lost 5 bases, with 6 bases between them. Germline V lookup: CDR1 MDHEN, CDR2 SYDVKM. This CDR3 region has 11 residues. The CDR3 nucleotides are TGTGCCAGCAGTGGAACGTATGGCTACACCTTC. Residues: CASSGTYGYTF.

This rearrangement joins TRBV30 to TRBJ2-2; perhaps TRBD1 as D (5 bases). The CDR3 spans 17 residues. CDR1 and CDR2 from the germline V gene are GTSNPN and SVGIG (reference sequence). Trimming took off 1 base at V and 3 bases at J, with 18 bases between the two ends. CDR3 DNA: TGTGCCTGGAGTGGCTGGACGAAGACAGCCGACACCGGGGAGCTGTTTTTT. Protein sequence: CAWSGWTKTADTGELFF.

CDR3 residues: CASSLAGAYYEQYF. The CDR3 nucleotides are TGTGCCAGCAGCCTGGCTGGAGCTTACTACGAGCAGTACTTC. V is TRBV6-6 and J is TRBJ2-7; D remains unclear. Germline V gene lookup returns CDR1 MNHNY and CDR2 SVGAGI (reference sequence). Between the trimmed V and J ends, which lost 6 bases and 3 bases, there was a span of 15 bases. This CDR3 spans 14 amino acids.